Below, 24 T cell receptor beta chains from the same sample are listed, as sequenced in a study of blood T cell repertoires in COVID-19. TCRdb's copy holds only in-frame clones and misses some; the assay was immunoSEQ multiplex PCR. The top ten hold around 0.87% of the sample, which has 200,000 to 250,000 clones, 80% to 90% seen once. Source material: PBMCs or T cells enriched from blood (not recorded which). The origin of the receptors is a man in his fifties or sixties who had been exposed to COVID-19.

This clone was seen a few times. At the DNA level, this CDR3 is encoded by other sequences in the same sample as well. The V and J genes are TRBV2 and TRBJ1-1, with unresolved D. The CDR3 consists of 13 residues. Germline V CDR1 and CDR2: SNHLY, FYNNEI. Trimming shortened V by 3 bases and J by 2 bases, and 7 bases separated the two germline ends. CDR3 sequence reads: CASSDERNTEAFF. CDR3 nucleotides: TGTGCCAGCAGTGACGAGCGCAACACTGAAGCTTTCTTT.

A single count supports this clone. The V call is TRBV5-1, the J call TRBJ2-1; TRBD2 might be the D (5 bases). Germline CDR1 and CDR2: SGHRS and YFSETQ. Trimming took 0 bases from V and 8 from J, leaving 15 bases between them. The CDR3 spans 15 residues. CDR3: CASSLEAGGFHEQFF. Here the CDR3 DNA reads TGCGCCAGCAGCTTGGAGGCGGGCGGGTTCCATGAGCAGTTCTTC.

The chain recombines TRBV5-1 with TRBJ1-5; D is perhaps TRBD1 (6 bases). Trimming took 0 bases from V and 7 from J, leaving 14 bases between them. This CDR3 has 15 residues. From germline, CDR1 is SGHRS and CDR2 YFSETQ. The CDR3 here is CASSLGPGAEQPQHF. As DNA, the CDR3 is TGCGCCAGCAGCTTGGGTCCAGGGGCAGAGCAGCCCCAGCATTTT.

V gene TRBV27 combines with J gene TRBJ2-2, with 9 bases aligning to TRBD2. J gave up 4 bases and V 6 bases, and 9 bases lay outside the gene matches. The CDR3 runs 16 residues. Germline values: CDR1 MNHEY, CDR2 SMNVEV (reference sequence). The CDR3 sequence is CASSYSGRGITGELFF. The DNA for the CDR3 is TGTGCCAGCAGCTATAGCGGGAGAGGCATCACCGGGGAGCTGTTTTTT.

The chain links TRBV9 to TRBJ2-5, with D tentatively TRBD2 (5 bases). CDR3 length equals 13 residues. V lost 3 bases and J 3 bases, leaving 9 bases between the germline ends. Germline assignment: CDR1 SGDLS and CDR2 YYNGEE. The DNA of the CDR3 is TGTGCCAGCAGCGGATCCGGGGAAGAGACCCAGTACTTC. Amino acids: CASSGSGEETQYF.

CDR3 bases: TGTGCCAGCAGCTTAAGACTTACGAACACCGGGGAGCTGTTTTTT. The encoded protein is CASSLRLTNTGELFF. This chain uses TRBV11-2 with TRBJ2-2; unclear D gene. Trimming removed 2 bases at V and 0 bases at J, with 7 bases between. Per the germline V gene, CDR1 is SGHAT and CDR2 is FQNNGV. CDR3 length equals 15 residues.

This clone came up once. CDR3: CASSLDRGGPIYGYTF. CDR3 DNA sequence: TGTGCCAGCAGCTTAGATCGAGGGGGACCGATATATGGCTACACCTTC. This sequence joins TRBV11-2 and TRBJ1-2; D might be TRBD1 (6 bases). Trimming stripped 0 bases from V and 5 bases from J, with 16 bases between. The CDR3 is 16 amino acids. CDR1 is SGHAT, CDR2 FQNNGV, per germline.

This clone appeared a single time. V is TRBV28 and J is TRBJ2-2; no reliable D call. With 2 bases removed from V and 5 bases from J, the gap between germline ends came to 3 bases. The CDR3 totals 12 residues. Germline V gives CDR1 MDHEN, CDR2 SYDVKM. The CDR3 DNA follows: TGTGCCAGCAGTTTACTAACCGGGGAGCTGTTTTTT. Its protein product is CASSLLTGELFF.

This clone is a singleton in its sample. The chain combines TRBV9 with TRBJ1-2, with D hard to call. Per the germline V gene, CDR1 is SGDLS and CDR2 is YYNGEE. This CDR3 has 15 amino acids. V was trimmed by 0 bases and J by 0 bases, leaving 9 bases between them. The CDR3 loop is CASSVAGTTNYGYTF. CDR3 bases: TGTGCCAGCAGCGTAGCCGGCACTACTAACTATGGCTACACCTTC.

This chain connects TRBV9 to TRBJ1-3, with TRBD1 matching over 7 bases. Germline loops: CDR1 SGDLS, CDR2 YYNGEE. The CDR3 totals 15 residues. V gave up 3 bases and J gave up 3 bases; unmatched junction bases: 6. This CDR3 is CASSAQGGSGNTIYF. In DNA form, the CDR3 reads TGTGCCAGCAGCGCGCAGGGGGGCAGTGGAAACACCATATATTTT.

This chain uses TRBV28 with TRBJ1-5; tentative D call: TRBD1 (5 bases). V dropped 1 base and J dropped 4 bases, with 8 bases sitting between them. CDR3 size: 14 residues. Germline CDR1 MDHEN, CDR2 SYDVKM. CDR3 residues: CASSLYQGNQPQHF. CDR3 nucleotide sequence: TGTGCCAGCAGTTTATACCAGGGAAATCAGCCCCAGCATTTT.

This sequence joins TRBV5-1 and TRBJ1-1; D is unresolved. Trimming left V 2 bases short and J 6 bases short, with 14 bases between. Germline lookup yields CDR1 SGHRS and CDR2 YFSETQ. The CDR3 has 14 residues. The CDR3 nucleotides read TGCGCCAGCAGCTTAATACCTACCCTCGCTGAAGCTTTCTTT. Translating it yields CASSLIPTLAEAFF.

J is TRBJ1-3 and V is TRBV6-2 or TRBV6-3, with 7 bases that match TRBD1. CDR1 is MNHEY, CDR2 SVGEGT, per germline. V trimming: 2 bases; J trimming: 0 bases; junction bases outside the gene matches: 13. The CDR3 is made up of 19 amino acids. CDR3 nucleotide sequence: TGTGCCAGCAGTTACCGGGACAGAACCGTTAGATCCTCTGGAAACACCATATATTTT. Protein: CASSYRDRTVRSSGNTIYF.

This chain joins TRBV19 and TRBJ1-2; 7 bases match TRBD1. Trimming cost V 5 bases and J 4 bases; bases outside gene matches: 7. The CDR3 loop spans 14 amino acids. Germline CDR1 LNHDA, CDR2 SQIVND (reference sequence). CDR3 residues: CASSARQGSYGYTF. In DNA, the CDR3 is TGTGCCAGTAGTGCACGACAGGGAAGCTATGGCTACACCTTC.

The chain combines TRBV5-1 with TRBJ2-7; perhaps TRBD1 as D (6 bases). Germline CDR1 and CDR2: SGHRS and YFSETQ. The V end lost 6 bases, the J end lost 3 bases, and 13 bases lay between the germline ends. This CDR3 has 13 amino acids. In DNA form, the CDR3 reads TGCGCCAGCACCATGACAGGAAGCTACGAGCAGTACGTC. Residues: CASTMTGSYEQYV.

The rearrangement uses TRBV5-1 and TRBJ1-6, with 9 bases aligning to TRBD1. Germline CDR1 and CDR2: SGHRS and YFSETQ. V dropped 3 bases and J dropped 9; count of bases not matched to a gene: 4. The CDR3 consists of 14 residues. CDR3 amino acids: CASSSGTGISPLHF. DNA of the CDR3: TGCGCCAGCAGCTCCGGGACAGGGATTTCACCCCTCCACTTT.

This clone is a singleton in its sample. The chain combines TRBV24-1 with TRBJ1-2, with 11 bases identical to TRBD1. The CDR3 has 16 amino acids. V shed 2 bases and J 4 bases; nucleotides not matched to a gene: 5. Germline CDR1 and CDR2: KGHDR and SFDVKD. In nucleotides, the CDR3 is TGTGCCACCAGTGATTCAAGGACAGGGGGCGCCTATGGCTACACCTTC. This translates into CATSDSRTGGAYGYTF.

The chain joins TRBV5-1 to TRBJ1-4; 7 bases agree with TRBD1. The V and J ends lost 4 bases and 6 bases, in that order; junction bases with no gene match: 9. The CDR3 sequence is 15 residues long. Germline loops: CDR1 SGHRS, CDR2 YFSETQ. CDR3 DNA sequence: TGCGCCAGCAGCAGGCTACGGGACAGTGATGAAAAACTGTTTTTT. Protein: CASSRLRDSDEKLFF.

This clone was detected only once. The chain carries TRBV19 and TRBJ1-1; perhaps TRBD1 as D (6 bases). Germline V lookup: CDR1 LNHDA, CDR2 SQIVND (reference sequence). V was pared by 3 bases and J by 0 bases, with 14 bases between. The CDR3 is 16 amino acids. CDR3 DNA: TGTGCCAGTAGTATTCAAGCAGGGGCCCTGAACACTGAAGCTTTCTTT. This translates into CASSIQAGALNTEAFF.

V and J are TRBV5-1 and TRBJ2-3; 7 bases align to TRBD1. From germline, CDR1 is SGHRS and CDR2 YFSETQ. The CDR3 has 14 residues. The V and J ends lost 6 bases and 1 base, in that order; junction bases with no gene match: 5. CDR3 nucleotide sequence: TGCGCCAGCAACGCAGGACAGGGCACAGATACGCAGTATTTT. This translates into CASNAGQGTDTQYF.

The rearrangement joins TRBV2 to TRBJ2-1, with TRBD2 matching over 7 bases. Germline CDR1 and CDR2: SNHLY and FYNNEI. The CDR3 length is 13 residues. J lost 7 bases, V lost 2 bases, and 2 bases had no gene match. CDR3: CASSELAENEQFF. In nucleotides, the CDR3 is TGTGCCAGCAGTGAACTAGCGGAGAATGAGCAGTTCTTC. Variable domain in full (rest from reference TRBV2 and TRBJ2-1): EPEVTQTPSHQVTQMGQEVILRCVPISNHLYFYWYRQILGQKVEFLVSFYNNEISEKSEIFDDQFSVERPDGSNFTLKIRSTKLEDSAMYFCASSELAENEQFFGPGTRLTVL.

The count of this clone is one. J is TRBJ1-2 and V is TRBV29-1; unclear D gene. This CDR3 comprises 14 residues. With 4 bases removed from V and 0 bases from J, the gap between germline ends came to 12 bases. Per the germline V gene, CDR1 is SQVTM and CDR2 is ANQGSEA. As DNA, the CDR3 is TGCAGCGTTGGAGTCCGCCTAGCTAACTATGGCTACACCTTC. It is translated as CSVGVRLANYGYTF.

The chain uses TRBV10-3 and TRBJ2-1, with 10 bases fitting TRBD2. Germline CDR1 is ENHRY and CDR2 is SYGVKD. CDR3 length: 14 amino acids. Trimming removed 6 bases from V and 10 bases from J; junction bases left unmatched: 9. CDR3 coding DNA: TGTGCCATCAGGGGCCTAGCGGGAGCCCACGAGCAGTTCTTC. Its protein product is CAIRGLAGAHEQFF.

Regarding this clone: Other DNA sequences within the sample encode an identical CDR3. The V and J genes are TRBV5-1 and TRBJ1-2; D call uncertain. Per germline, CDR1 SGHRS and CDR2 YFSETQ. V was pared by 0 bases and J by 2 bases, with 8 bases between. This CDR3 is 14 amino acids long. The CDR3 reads CASSLGDTNYGYTF. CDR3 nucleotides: TGCGCCAGCAGCTTGGGTGACACAAACTATGGCTACACCTTC.